This T cell receptor (beta chain) was identified in a study of Graves' ophthalmopathy and Graves' hyperthyroidism (dated by TCRdb to 2016 to 2019). A note on the overall study: Peripheral blood samples were taken at the time of initial diagnosis, before any treatment was given. For independent validation, a separate cohort was made up of approximately 19 hyperthyroidism patients plus 17 patients who later progressed from hyperthyroidism to ophthalmopathy. To explore V-J signatures that distinguish ophthalmopathy from hyperthyroidism, a discovery set of 100 patients was enrolled, made up of around 44 with ophthalmopathy and under 65 with stable hyperthyroidism. For training and testing, the 80 to 100 patients in the discovery cohort were randomly divided in a 7:3 ratio. In total, 135 blood samples were TCR-sequenced: fewer than 50 ophthalmopathy, some 75 hyperthyroidism and roughly 17 hyperthyroidism-to-ophthalmopathy patients. In roughly 6 hyperthyroidism patients, the T-cell repertoires found in thyroid tissue were compared with those found in blood. TCR beta repertoire signatures were used to distinguish Graves' ophthalmopathy from Graves' hyperthyroidism and to predict progression to ophthalmopathy. Once sampling was done, hyperthyroidism patients were given methimazole at a starting dose of 30 mg daily, while ophthalmopathy patients were given high-dose intravenous methylprednisolone. General study outcomes and caveats: In validation, the model predicted ophthalmopathy progression with about 70% sensitivity and roughly 72% specificity; around twelve predicted patients were CT-confirmed with GO in a median of approximately 6.5 months. In cross-validation, the 13-signature model distinguished ophthalmopathy from stable hyperthyroidism with 85% to 90% sensitivity and around 81% specificity, and in the test set the corresponding values were roughly 80% and 76%. Most expanded thyroid clonotypes with frequency above 0.001 were also detected in blood, suggesting blood repertoires may reflect the thyroid immune response. Sample size was not statistically predetermined, and group allocation was not concealed from the investigators.

This clonotype has more than one count but fewer than ten. The target of this receptor is not known. The record has no base qualities; no much larger clone is one base away. For repertoire sequencing, the TCR beta CDR3 regions were amplified from RNA transcripts. A first-round RT-PCR used HTBI primers with the Qiagen OneStep RT-PCR kit, followed by a second-round multiplex PCR, size selection and purification. Sequencing of the libraries was carried out on an Illumina HiSeq2000 in paired-end mode with 100 bp reads. The paper's data handling went like this. SOAPnuke was used to process the reads, removing any read that contained adapters or uncalled bases, had a mean Phred below 15, or lacked an exact match to the constant primer or identifier. High-quality paired reads were merged with COPE v1.2.5. Each unique nucleotide sequence was defined as a clonotype, and clonotypes were aligned to IMGT TRB V, D and J references with MiTCR v1.1. Only V-J combinations with frequency above 0.0001 were analysed, covering 99.2% of repertoires. A TCR clonal expansion and chaos score per V-J combination was defined as the ratio of F50 clonal expansion to chaos observed in the TCRdist matrix. Welch's t-statistics and random forest were used to reduce the features to about a dozen V-J combinations, which were then used as input to a naive Bayes classifier. The Morisita-Horn index was used to measure how similar the thyroid and blood repertoires were. TCRdb reprocessing: public reads trimmed at Q25 with fastp, clones called with MiXCR, in-frame beta chains kept. Identical CDR3 proteins give one entry, which carries the most common genes and DNA. These V and J calls are TCRdb output, not the study's own analysis. This sample has approximately 160,000 distinct CDR3 sequences in its table, and approximately 38% of those were observed once. The ten largest clones add up to approximately 5.5% of the sample.

Ophthalmopathy patients had moderately to severely active disease, Clinical Activity Score of at least 3, NOSPECS grade of at least 4, and disease duration under 3 months. Patients were excluded if they had other autoimmune diseases, uncontrolled infections, pregnancy or lactation. Clinical symptoms, serum thyroxine, TRAb, thyroid ultrasound and orbital computed tomography formed the basis of the diagnosis. Ficoll-Paque density gradient centrifugation was used to isolate PBMCs from around 10 ml of fresh peripheral blood. Total RNA was extracted using Trizol reagent, and RNA quality was checked on an Agilent 2100 Bioanalyzer. The clonotype comes from a woman aged 35 to 49 with Graves' ophthalmopathy. Donor details come from another sample of the same person, matched by shared clones. Specimen: peripheral blood.

The DNA is as follows: TGTGCCACCAGTGATTTCGGTAACAGGGCTGAAGAGACCCAGTACTTC. This encodes CATSDFGNRAEETQYF. The chain couples TRBV24-1 to TRBJ2-5; TRBD1 is possibly the D segment (6 matching bases). Cut back by 1 base and 3 bases, the V and J ends lie 14 bases apart. CDR1 KGHDR and CDR2 SFDVKD are derived from the germline V gene. From cysteine to phenylalanine, the CDR3 is 16 amino acids long. Of the read, only the CDR3 DNA is kept; its 48 bases are in frame from base 1.